The rows below give T cell receptor beta chains drawn from one sample of a study of T cell repertoires in cytomegalovirus infection. The antigens of these receptors remain unknown. TCRdb reprocessed the reads via MiXCR and lists one record per CDR3 protein. The table shows some 30,000 distinct CDR3 sequences, with approximately 18% occurring only once. The starting material was CD8+ T cells from cultured PBMCs, obtained from culture after CMV antigen stimulation. These receptors all stem from a human donor in good health (CMV status not recorded). Some clones in this sample may be carry-over from other donors' samples. The CDR3 runs from the conserved cysteine through the conserved F or W. D genes are given only for firm matches. Size is omitted from some rows. Given values are once, few, many or a class for expanded clones.

cdr3_nt cdr3_aa clone_size v_call d_call j_call
TGCAGTGCTAGAGATTCGTGGGAGGGCCCCTCCTACGAGCAGTACTTC CSARDSWEGPSYEQYF few TRBV20-1 TRBD2 TRBJ2-7
TGTGCCAGCAGCTTCCCAAGCGGGAGGACCTCTAGCACAGATACGCAGTATTTT CASSFPSGRTSSTDTQYF few TRBV7-6 TRBD2 TRBJ2-3
TGTGCCAGCAGCTCAATCTTCGGACAGCGGGGCAATCAGCCCCAGCATTTT CASSSIFGQRGNQPQHF . TRBV7-6 . TRBJ1-5
TGTGCCAGCAGCTTGGGGCAGTCCTTCTCTGGGGCCAACGGCCTGACTTTC CASSLGQSFSGANGLTF . TRBV5-6 . TRBJ2-6
TGTGCCAGCAGTTTAGCGCTAATTGGGCAGGGGACCGGGGAGCTGTTTTTT CASSLALIGQGTGELFF many TRBV12-3/TRBV12-4 . TRBJ2-2
TGTGCCAGCAGTTTAAGAGGAGGGCCTAGTAATGAGCAGTTCTTC CASSLRGGPSNEQFF few TRBV28 . TRBJ2-1
TGTGCCAGCAGTTCCTCATGGGGGGGCCGAAACACTGAAGCTTTCTTT CASSSSWGGRNTEAFF many TRBV6-2/TRBV6-3 . TRBJ1-1
TGCAGTGGAATGGGGGGGGCCCGCTACAATGAGCAGTTCTTC CSGMGGARYNEQFF few TRBV20-1 . TRBJ2-1
TGTGCCAGCAGTGATCCGGGGGGGAACACTGAAGCTTTCTTT CASSDPGGNTEAFF few TRBV2 . TRBJ1-1
TGTGCCTGGAGGTTTACAGGGGACACTGAAGCTTTCTTT CAWRFTGDTEAFF . TRBV30 TRBD1 TRBJ1-1
TGTGCCAGCAGCCCCCCCGTGGGGCAGGAACCCTATGGCTACACCTTC CASSPPVGQEPYGYTF many TRBV7-9 . TRBJ1-2
TGCGCCAGCAGCCAAGATATTGCTAGCGGGGAAACAGAGACCCAGTACTTC CASSQDIASGETETQYF few TRBV4-3 TRBD2 TRBJ2-5
TGTGCCAGCAGGACAGGGGCCAAGCAGTTCTTC CASRTGAKQFF many TRBV7-8 TRBD1 TRBJ2-1
TGTGCCAGCAGCTTGAGACGGCAGTACAATGAGCAGTTCTTC CASSLRRQYNEQFF . TRBV5-4 . TRBJ2-1
TGTGCCAGCAGCTCCTCCCTGGCGGGAGGTCCTCAGTTCTTC CASSSSLAGGPQFF few TRBV5-4 TRBD2 TRBJ2-1
TGTGCCAGCAGTTCTAGCGGGGGTGAGCAGTTCTTC CASSSSGGEQFF few TRBV7-9 TRBD2 TRBJ2-1
TGTGCCAGCAGCCTGACAGGGCCCACAGATACGCAGTATTTT CASSLTGPTDTQYF few TRBV5-6 TRBD1 TRBJ2-3
TGTGCCAGCAGTCCAATATCGGACTGGAGCTCTGGAAACACCATATATTTT CASSPISDWSSGNTIYF few TRBV28 . TRBJ1-3
TGTGCCAGCAGTGAAACACGGGGCACTGAAGCTTTCTTT CASSETRGTEAFF . TRBV6-1 . TRBJ1-1
TGCAGTGCTAGACCCCGGGACCTATACGAGCAGTACTTC CSARPRDLYEQYF few TRBV20-1 . TRBJ2-7
TGTGCCAGCAGCTGGACAGGGGATCAGCCCCAGCATTTT CASSWTGDQPQHF few TRBV11-2 TRBD1 TRBJ1-5
TGTGCCAGCAGCTTGGAACCTTTCGGCTACACCTTC CASSLEPFGYTF . TRBV7-2 . TRBJ1-2
TGTGCCAGCAGCTTAGAGTGGGAGCAGTTCTTC CASSLEWEQFF many TRBV7-9 . TRBJ2-1
TGTGCCACCTCACAGGGAGGCTACGAGCAGTACTTC CATSQGGYEQYF once TRBV24-1 . TRBJ2-7
TGCAGTCCCTTAGCGGAGATACCGGGCGAGCAGTACTTC CSPLAEIPGEQYF . TRBV20-1 . TRBJ2-7
TGTGCCAGTAGTCGGCTAGCGGGGGACGAGCAGTACTTC CASSRLAGDEQYF . TRBV19 TRBD2 TRBJ2-7
TGTGCCAGCAGCTACAGGGAGGAGCAGTTCTTC CASSYREEQFF . TRBV6-1 . TRBJ2-1
TGTGCCAGCAGTTACTTAGCGGGAGGGGACACCGGGGAGCTGTTTTTT CASSYLAGGDTGELFF few TRBV6-6 TRBD2 TRBJ2-2
TGTGCCAGCAGCTCAACAGGTGCGAGCTACAATGAGCAGTTCTTC CASSSTGASYNEQFF . TRBV7-3 . TRBJ2-1
TGTGCCAGCAGCTTACATGCCCCCCCCGGGGAGCTGTTTTTT CASSLHAPPGELFF . TRBV7-9 . TRBJ2-2
TGTGCCAGCAGTTTTCTAGCGGGGAGACTAGCCAAAAACATTCAGTACTTC CASSFLAGRLAKNIQYF . TRBV12-3/TRBV12-4 TRBD2 TRBJ2-4
TGTGCCAGCAGCTTAGAAGTCAGGGGAAACAATCAGCCCCAGCATTTT CASSLEVRGNNQPQHF . TRBV7-8 . TRBJ1-5
TGTGCCAGCAGTTATGGCGGACTCACCGGGGAGCTGTTTTTT CASSYGGLTGELFF . TRBV6-2/TRBV6-3 . TRBJ2-2
TGTGCCAGCAGCCTGCCGTCGGACAGGGACAATGAGCAGTTCTTC CASSLPSDRDNEQFF few TRBV7-9 TRBD1 TRBJ2-1
TGTGCCAGCAGCCCCACCCGGCGTGCTGAAGCTTTCTTT CASSPTRRAEAFF . TRBV14 . TRBJ1-1
TGCAGCGTTGAGTGGGCCCTGGGGGCCGAGTACGAGCAGTACTTC CSVEWALGAEYEQYF many TRBV29-1 . TRBJ2-7
TGTGCCAGCAGCGCGGGACCTGAAGCTTTCTTT CASSAGPEAFF . TRBV5-6 . TRBJ1-1
TGTGCCAGCAGCTACACGGGTTTGAACACTGAAGCTTTCTTT CASSYTGLNTEAFF . TRBV7-2 . TRBJ1-1
TGTGCCAGCAGACGGGGTGTCTATGGCTACACCTTC CASRRGVYGYTF . TRBV7-9 . TRBJ1-2
TGTGCCAGCAGGGACAGGGGGTTCACCGATACGCAGTATTTT CASRDRGFTDTQYF few TRBV6-6 TRBD1 TRBJ2-3
TGTGCCAGCAGTTACCGGGGGCCCGCCGAGCAGTACTTC CASSYRGPAEQYF . TRBV6-5 . TRBJ2-7
TGTGCCAGCACCTCCCTCACAAGGCGTCTTGGGGGTAATGAAAAACTGTTTTTT CASTSLTRRLGGNEKLFF many TRBV28 . TRBJ1-4
TGTGCCAGCAGCTGGGACAGGGGACAGCCCCAGCATTTT CASSWDRGQPQHF few TRBV7-8 TRBD1 TRBJ1-5
TGTGCCAGCAGCCAATACCAGGGGGCTTTCTTT CASSQYQGAFF . TRBV7-9 . TRBJ1-1
TGTGCCAGCAGCCTACAGGGGGTACATCAGCCCCAGCATTTT CASSLQGVHQPQHF many TRBV7-2 TRBD1 TRBJ1-5
TGTGCCAGCAGCTTTCCACCGGGCGCAAAGGACACCGGGGAGCTGTTTTTT CASSFPPGAKDTGELFF . TRBV7-9 . TRBJ2-2
TGTGCCAGCACAGCCCGGGACGGTAGAGAGACCCAGTACTTC CASTARDGRETQYF . TRBV6-5 . TRBJ2-5
TGCAGCGTTGAAGGGACCAGGGGGGTCGAAAGCTATGGCTACACCTTC CSVEGTRGVESYGYTF . TRBV29-1 TRBD1 TRBJ1-2
TGCGCCAGCAGCTTGGAGGCAGGGGACTCCTACGAGCAGTACTTC CASSLEAGDSYEQYF . TRBV5-1 . TRBJ2-7
TGTGCCAGCAGTGAATTTGATTCACCCCTCCACTTT CASSEFDSPLHF few TRBV6-1 . TRBJ1-6
TGTGCCAGCAGCTCGGGGCCGGGAATGGCGAACACTGAAGCTTTCTTT CASSSGPGMANTEAFF few TRBV7-2 . TRBJ1-1
TGTGCCAGCAGCCGGAAAGCGGGGCTAGACGCGTATTCACCCCTCCACTTT CASSRKAGLDAYSPLHF many TRBV7-6 . TRBJ1-6
TGTGCCAGCAGCTTAGCAGCAGGGAACACTGAAGCTTTCTTT CASSLAAGNTEAFF . TRBV7-8 . TRBJ1-1
TGTGCCAGCAGCCACACCCGGTTTGGGGTGGAAGACTATGGCTACACCTTC CASSHTRFGVEDYGYTF . TRBV6-2/TRBV6-3 . TRBJ1-2
TGTGCCAGCAGCTTAGTCGGACCCACAGATACGCAGTATTTT CASSLVGPTDTQYF few TRBV7-6 . TRBJ2-3
TGTGCCAGCAGCTTAGATCACAGGGCTTACGGAAACACCATATATTTT CASSLDHRAYGNTIYF . TRBV11-2 . TRBJ1-3
TGTGCCAGCGCACCGACTAGCGGGGGAGCCGCCAGAGAGACCCAGTACTTC CASAPTSGGAARETQYF . TRBV12-3/TRBV12-4 TRBD2 TRBJ2-5
TGTGCCAGCAGCTTAAGCGGGAGTAGGTACAATGAGCAGTTCTTC CASSLSGSRYNEQFF . TRBV11-2 TRBD2 TRBJ2-1
TGTGCCAGCAGCGTACGGGGAAGGGAAGATACGCAGTATTTT CASSVRGREDTQYF . TRBV9 . TRBJ2-3